This T cell receptor beta chain was sequenced in a study of blood T cell repertoires in COVID-19. Study details: Sources were T cells, B-cell-depleted T cells, or PBMCs; the material itself was cDNA or gDNA.

This CDR3 spans 15 amino acids. CDR1 is KGHSH and CDR2 is LQKENI in the germline V gene. V lost 2 bases to trimming and J lost 1 base, with 11 bases between them. The table came from immunoSEQ multiplex PCR; TCRdb's copy has only in-frame clones and leaves some out. Of 240,000 or so clones listed, more than 80% are singletons. The TCR sequence derives from a woman aged 80 or over with COVID-19, enrolled during active disease. Input material: peripheral blood. The chain recombines TRBV18 with TRBJ1-1; D is undetermined. For the CDR3, the DNA is TGTGCCAGCTCACCATCGGGTAGAGAGAACACTGAAGCTTTCTTT. It translates to CASSPSGRENTEAFF.